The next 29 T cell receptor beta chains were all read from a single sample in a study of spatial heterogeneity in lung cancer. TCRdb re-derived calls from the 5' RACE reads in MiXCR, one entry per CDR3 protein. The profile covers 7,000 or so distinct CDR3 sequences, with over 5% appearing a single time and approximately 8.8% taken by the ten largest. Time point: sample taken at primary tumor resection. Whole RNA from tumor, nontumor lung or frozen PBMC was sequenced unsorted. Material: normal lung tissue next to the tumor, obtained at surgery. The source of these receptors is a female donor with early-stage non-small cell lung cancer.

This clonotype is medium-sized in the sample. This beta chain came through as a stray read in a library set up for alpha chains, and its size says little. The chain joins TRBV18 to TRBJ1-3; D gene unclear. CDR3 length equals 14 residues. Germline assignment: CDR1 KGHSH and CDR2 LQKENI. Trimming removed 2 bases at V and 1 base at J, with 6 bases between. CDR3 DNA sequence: TGTGCCAGCTCACCAGCTCAATCTGGAAACACCATATATTTT. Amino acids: CASSPAQSGNTIYF.

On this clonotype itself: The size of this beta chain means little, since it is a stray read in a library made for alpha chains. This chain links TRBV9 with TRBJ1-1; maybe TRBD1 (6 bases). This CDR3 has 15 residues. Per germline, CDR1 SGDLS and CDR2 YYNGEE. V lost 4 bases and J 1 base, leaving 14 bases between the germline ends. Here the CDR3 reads CASSPLGQGNTEAFF. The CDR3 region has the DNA TGTGCCAGCAGCCCCCTGGGACAAGGGAACACTGAAGCTTTCTTT.

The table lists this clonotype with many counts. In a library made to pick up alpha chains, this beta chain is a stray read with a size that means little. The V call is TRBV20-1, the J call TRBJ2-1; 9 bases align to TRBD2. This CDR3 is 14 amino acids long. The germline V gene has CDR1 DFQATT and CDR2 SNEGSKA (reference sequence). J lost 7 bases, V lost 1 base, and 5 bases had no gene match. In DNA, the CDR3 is TGCAGTGCTAGAGTACCTAGCGGGGCAAATGAGCAGTTCTTC. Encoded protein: CSARVPSGANEQFF.

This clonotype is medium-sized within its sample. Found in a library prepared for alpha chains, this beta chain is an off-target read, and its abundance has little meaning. CDR3 nucleotide sequence: TGTGCCAGCAGCTTAGATCGGGTAAATCAGCCCCAGCATTTT. Translation: CASSLDRVNQPQHF. The chain uses TRBV7-8 and TRBJ1-5; D unresolved. Trimming cost V 1 base and J 4 bases, with 8 bases left between them. Germline V gene lookup returns CDR1 SGHVS and CDR2 FQNEAQ. There are 14 residues in the CDR3.

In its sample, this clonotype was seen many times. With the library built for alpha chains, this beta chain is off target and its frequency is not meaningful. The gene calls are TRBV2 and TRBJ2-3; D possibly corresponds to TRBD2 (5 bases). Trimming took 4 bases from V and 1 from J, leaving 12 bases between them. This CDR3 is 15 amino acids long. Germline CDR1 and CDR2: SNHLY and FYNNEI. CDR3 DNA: TGTGCCAGCAGTGCCTTGCGGGCGGGCACAGATACGCAGTATTTT. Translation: CASSALRAGTDTQYF.

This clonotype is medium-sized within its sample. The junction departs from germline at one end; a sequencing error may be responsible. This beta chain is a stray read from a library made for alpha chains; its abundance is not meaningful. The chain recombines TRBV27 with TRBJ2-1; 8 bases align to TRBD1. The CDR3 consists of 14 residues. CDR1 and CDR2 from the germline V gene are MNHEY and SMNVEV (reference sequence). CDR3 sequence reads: CTSSYGTGYNEQFF. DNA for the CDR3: TGCACCAGCAGTTACGGGACAGGCTACAATGAGCAGTTCTTC.

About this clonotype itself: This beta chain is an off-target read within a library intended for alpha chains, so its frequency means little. The CDR3 is CSGGGQGRSARTEAFF. The DNA of the CDR3 is TGCAGCGGTGGAGGACAGGGGCGATCCGCGCGCACTGAAGCTTTCTTT. This chain links TRBV29-1 with TRBJ1-1; 9 bases fit TRBD1. Germline values: CDR1 SQVTM, CDR2 ANQGSEA. V trimming: 7 bases; J trimming: 4 bases; junction bases outside the gene matches: 16. This CDR3 has 16 residues.

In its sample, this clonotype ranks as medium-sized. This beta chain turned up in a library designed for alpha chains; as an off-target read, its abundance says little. CDR3 in DNA: TGCAGCCTTCCCCGCAGAGCCCAAGAGACCCAGTACTTC. It encodes CSLPRRAQETQYF. The chain couples TRBV29-1 to TRBJ2-5; the D is unclear. Germline CDR1 and CDR2: SQVTM and ANQGSEA. The V and J ends lost 8 bases and 1 base respectively, with 14 bases between them. CDR3 length equals 13 residues.

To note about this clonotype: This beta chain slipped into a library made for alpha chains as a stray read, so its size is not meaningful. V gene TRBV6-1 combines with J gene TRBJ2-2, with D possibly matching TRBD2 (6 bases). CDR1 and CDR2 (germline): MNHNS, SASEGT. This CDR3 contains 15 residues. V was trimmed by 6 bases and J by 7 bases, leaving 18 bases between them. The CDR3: CASRTPTGAIGELFF. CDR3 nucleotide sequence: TGTGCCAGCAGAACCCCAACGGGAGCAATCGGGGAGCTGTTTTTT.

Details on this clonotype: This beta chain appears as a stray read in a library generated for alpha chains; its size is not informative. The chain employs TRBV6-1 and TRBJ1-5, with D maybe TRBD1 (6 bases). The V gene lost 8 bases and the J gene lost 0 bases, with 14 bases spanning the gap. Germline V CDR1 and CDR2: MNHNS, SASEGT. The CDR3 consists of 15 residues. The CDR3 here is CASLRDNNSNQPQHF. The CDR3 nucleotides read TGTGCCAGCCTCCGGGACAATAATAGCAATCAGCCCCAGCATTTT.

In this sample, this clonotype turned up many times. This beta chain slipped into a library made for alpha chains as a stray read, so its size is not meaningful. DNA of the CDR3: TGTGCCAGCAGCTCCTCAGATACGCAGTATTTT. Encoded protein: CASSSSDTQYF. The chain couples TRBV11-2 to TRBJ2-3; D gene ambiguous. Per germline, CDR1 SGHAT and CDR2 FQNNGV. Trimming stripped 4 bases from V and 4 bases from J, with 3 bases between. The CDR3 covers 11 residues.

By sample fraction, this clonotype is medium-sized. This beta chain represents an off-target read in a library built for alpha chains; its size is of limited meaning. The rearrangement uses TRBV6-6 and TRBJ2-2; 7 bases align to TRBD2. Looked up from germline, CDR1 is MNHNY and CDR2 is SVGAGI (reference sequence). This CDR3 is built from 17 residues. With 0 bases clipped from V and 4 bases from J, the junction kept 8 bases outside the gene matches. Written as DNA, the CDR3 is TGTGCCAGCAGTTACTCTTGGCGGCGGGAGCCCACCGGGGAGCTGTTTTTT. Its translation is CASSYSWRREPTGELFF.

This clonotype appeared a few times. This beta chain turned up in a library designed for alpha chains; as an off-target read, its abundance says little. CDR3 sequence reads: CSVESSGAQYF. The DNA for the CDR3 is TGCAGCGTTGAATCCTCAGGGGCGCAGTATTTT. V gene TRBV29-1 combines with J gene TRBJ2-3, with a possible D match to TRBD1 (6 bases). CDR1 and CDR2 (germline): SQVTM, ANQGSEA. CDR3 length: 11 amino acids. Trimming took off 2 bases at V and 10 bases at J, with 10 bases between the two ends.

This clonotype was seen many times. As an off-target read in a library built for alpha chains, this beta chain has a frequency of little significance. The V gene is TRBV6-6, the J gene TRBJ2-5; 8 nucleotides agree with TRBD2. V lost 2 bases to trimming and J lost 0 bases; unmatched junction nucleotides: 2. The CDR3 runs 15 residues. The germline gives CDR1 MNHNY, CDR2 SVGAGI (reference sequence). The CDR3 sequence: CASSYKRGNQETQYF. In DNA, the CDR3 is TGTGCCAGCAGTTACAAGCGGGGGAACCAAGAGACCCAGTACTTC.

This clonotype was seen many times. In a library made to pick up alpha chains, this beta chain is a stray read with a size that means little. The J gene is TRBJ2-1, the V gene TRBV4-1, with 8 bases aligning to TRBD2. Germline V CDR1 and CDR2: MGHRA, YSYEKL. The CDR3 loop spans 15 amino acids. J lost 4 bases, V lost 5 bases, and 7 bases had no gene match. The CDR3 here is CASSETSGGYNEQFF. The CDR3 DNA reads TGCGCCAGCAGCGAAACTAGCGGAGGTTACAATGAGCAGTTCTTC.

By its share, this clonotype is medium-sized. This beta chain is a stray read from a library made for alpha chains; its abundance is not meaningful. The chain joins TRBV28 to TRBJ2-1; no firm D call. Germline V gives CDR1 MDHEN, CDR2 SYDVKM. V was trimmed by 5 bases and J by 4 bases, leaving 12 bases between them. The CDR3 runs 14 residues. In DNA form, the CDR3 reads TGTGCCAGCAGTCCAGGCAATCTTTACAATGAGCAGTTCTTC. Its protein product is CASSPGNLYNEQFF.

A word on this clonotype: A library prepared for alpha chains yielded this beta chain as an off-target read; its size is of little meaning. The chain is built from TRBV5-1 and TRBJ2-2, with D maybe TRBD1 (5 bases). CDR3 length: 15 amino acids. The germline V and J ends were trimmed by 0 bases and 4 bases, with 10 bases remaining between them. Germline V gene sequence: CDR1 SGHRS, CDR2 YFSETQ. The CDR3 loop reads CASSLARASTGELFF. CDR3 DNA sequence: TGCGCCAGCAGCTTGGCCAGGGCGAGCACCGGGGAGCTGTTTTTT.

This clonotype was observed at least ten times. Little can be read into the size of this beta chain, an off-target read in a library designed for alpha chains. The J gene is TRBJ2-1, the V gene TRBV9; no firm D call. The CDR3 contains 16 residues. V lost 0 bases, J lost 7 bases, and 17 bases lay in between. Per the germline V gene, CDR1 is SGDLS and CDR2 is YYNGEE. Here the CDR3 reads CASSVGPFAMGNEQFF. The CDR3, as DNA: TGTGCCAGCAGCGTAGGCCCGTTCGCCATGGGGAATGAGCAGTTCTTC.

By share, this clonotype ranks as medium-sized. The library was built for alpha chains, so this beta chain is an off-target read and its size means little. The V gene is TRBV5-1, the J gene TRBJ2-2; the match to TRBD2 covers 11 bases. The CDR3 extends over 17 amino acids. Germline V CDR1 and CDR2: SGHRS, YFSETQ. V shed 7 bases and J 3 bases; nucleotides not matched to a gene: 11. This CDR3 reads CASLAGGPLRYTGELFF. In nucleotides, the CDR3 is TGCGCCAGCCTAGCGGGAGGTCCATTGCGATACACCGGGGAGCTGTTTTTT.

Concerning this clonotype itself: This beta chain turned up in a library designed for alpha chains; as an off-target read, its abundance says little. CDR3 loop: CASSSDRVREQYF. CDR3 nucleotide sequence: TGTGCCAGCAGCTCGGACAGGGTACGCGAGCAGTACTTC. J is TRBJ2-7 and V is TRBV7-2; 8 bases align to TRBD1. V lost 4 bases and J lost 6; bases outside the gene matches: 5. The CDR3 loop spans 13 amino acids. Germline V gene lookup returns CDR1 SGHTA and CDR2 FQGNSA.

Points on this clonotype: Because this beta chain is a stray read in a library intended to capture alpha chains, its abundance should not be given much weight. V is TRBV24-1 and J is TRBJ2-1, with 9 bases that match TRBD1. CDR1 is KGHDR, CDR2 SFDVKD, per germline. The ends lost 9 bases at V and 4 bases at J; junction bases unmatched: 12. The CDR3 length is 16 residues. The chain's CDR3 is CATGGQGKFSYNEQFF. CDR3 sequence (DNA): TGTGCCACCGGGGGACAGGGAAAGTTCAGTTACAATGAGCAGTTCTTC.

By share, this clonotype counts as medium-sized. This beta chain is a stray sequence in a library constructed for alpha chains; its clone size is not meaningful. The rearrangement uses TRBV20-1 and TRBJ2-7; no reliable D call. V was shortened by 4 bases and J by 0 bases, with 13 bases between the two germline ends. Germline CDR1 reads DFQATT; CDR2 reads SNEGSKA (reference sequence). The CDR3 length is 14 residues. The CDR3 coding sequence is TGCAGTGCTAATCTGGTACAGCGCTCCTACGAGCAGTACTTC. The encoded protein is CSANLVQRSYEQYF.

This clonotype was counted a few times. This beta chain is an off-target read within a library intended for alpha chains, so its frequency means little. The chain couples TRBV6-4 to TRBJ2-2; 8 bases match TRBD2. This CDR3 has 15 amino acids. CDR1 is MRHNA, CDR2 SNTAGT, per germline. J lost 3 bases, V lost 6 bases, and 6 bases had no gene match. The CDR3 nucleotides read TGTGCCAGCAGCGGACGGGGGGGAGACACCGGGGAGCTGTTTTTT. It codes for CASSGRGGDTGELFF.

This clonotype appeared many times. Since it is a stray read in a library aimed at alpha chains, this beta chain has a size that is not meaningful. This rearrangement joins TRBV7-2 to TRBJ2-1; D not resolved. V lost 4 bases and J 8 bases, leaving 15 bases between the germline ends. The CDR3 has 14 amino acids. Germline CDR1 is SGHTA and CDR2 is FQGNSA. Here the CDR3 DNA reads TGTGCCAGCAGCTCCCCGGACGGATGGGATGAGCAGTTCTTC. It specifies CASSSPDGWDEQFF.

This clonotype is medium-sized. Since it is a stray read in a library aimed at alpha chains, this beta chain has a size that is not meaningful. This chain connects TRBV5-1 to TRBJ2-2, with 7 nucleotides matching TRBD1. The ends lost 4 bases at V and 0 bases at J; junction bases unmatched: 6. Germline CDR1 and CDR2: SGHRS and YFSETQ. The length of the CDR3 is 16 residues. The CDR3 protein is CASSPGTAANTGELFF. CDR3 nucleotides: TGCGCCAGCAGCCCCGGGACAGCCGCGAACACCGGGGAGCTGTTTTTT.

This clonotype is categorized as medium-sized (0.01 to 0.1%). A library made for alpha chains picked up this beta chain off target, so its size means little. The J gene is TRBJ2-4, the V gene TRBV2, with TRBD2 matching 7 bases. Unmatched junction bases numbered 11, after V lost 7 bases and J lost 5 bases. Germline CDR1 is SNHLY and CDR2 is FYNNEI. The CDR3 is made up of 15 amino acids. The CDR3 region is CASTEGAGYQNIQYF. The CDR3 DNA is TGTGCCAGCACCGAGGGAGCGGGATACCAAAACATTCAGTACTTC.

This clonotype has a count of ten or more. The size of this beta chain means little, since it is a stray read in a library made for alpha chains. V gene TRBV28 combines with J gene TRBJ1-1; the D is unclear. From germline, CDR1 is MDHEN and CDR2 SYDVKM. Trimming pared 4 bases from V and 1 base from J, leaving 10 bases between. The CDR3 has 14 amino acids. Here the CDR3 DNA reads TGTGCCAGCAGTTCCCAATCATGGAACACTGAAGCTTTCTTT. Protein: CASSSQSWNTEAFF.

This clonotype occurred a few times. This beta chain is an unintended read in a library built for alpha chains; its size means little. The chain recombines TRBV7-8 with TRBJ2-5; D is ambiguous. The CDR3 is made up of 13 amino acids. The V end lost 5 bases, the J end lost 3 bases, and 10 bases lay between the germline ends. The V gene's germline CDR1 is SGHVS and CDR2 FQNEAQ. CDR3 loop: CASSPRWEETQYF. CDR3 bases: TGTGCCAGCAGCCCTAGGTGGGAAGAGACCCAGTACTTC.

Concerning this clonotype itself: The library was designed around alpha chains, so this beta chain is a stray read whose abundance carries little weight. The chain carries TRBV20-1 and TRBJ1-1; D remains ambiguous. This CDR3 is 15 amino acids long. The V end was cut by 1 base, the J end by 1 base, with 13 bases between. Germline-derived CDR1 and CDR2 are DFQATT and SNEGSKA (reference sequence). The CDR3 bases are TGCAGTGCTAGAGGACCGCTCGTTAGGAACACTGAAGCTTTCTTT. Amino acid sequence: CSARGPLVRNTEAFF.